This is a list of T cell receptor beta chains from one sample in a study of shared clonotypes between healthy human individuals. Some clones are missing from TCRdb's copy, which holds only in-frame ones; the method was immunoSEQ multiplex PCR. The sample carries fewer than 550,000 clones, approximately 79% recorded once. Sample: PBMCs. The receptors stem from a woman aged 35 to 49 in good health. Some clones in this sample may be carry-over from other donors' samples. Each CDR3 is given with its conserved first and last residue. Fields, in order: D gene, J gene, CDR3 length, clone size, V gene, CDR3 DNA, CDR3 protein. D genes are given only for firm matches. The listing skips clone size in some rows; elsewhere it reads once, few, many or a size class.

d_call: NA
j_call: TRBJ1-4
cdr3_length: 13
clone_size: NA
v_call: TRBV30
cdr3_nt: TGTGCCTGGAATGGGCAGCCGGGTGAAAAACTGTTTTTT
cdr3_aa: CAWNGQPGEKLFF

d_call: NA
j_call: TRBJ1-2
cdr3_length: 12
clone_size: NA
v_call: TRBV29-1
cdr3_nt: TGCAGCGTTGCGGCCCAAGGTTATGGCTACACCTTC
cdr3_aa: CSVAAQGYGYTF

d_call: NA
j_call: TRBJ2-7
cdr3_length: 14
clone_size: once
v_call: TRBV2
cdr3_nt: TGTGCCAGCTTAACCTCGCTTCTCTCCTACGAGCAGTACTTC
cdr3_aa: CASLTSLLSYEQYF

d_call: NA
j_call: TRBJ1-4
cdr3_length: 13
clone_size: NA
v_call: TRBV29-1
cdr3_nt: TGCAGCGTTGCACGACGGGATGCTGAAAAACTGTTTTTT
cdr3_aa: CSVARRDAEKLFF

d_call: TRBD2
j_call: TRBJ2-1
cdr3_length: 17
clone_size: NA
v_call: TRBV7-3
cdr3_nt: TGTGCCAGCAGCTTATCTAGCGGGGAAATCTCCTACAATGAGCAGTTCTTC
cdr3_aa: CASSLSSGEISYNEQFF

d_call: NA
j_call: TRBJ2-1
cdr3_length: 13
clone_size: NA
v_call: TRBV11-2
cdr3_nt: TGTGCCAGCAGCTTAGATCGAAGCAATGAGCAGTTCTTC
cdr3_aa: CASSLDRSNEQFF

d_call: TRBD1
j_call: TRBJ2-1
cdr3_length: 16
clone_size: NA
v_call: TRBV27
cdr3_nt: TGTGCCAGCAGTTCCCCCGCCGGGACAGGGACGAGGGAGCAGTTCTTC
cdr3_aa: CASSSPAGTGTREQFF

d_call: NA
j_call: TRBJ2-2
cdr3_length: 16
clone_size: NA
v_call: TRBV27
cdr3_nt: TGTGCCAGCAGTGGGGGCGCGGGGGCGAACACCGGGGAGCTGTTTTTT
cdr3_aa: CASSGGAGANTGELFF

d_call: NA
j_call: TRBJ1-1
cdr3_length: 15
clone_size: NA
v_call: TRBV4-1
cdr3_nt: TGCGCCAGCAGCCAAGGAGGGGGGCGGTCCACTGAAGCTTTCTTT
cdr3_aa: CASSQGGGRSTEAFF

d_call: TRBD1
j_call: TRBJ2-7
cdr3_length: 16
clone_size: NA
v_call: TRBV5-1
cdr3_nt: TGCGCCAGCAGCGAGCCCCACAGGGGGAGCTCCTACGAGCAGTACTTC
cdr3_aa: CASSEPHRGSSYEQYF

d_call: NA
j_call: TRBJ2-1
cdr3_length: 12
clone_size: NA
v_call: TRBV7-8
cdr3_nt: TGTGCCAGCAGCTTATGGAGCAATGAGCAGTTCTTC
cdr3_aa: CASSLWSNEQFF

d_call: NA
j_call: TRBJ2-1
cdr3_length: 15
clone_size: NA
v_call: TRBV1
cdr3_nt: TGCACCAGCAGCATCGACTACCCTTCCTACAATGAGCAGTTCTTC
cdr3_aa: CTSSIDYPSYNEQFF

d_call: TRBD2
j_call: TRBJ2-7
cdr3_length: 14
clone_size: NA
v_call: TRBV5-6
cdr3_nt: TGTGCCAGCAAAGCTAGCGGGATTGACTACGAGCAGTACTTC
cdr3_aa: CASKASGIDYEQYF

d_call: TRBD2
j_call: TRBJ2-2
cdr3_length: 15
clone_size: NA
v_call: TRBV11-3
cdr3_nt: TGTGCCAGCAGCGAGACTAGCGGGAACACCGGGGAGCTGTTTTTT
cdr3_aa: CASSETSGNTGELFF

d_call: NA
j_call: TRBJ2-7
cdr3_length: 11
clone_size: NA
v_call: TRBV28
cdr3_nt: TGTGCCAGCAGTTTAGCAACAGGGAAGTACTTC
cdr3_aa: CASSLATGKYF

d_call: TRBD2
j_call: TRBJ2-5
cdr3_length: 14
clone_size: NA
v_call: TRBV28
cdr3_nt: TGTGCCAGCAGTTCTCGACTAGCACAAGAGACCCAGTACTTC
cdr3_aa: CASSSRLAQETQYF

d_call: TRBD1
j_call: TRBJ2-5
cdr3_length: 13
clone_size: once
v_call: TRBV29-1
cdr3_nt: TGCAGCGTTGTTAAGGGGGCGGGAGAGACCCAGTACTTC
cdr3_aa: CSVVKGAGETQYF

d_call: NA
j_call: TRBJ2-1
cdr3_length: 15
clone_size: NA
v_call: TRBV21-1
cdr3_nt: TGTGCCAGCAGCAACACCGGGAGGGCCTACAATGAGCAGTTCTTC
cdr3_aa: CASSNTGRAYNEQFF